This TCR beta chain was retrieved from a study of T-cell memory formation after mild COVID-19. General study results and limits: Day 15 to 85 contractors were CD4/CD8 balanced; later expanders leaned CD4+. Contracting CD8+ clones were enriched in EMRA, CD4+ mainly in CM and EM.

TCRdb reprocessed the 5' RACE reads via MiXCR and lists one record per CDR3 protein. Of about 340,000 distinct CDR3 sequences listed, about 20% were seen once; the top ten hold roughly a fifth. Comment on this clonotype: Its antigen is unknown.

V lost 6 bases to trimming and J lost 2 bases, with 16 bases between them. This CDR3 has 14 residues. The germline CDR1 and CDR2 sequences are SQVTM and ANQGSEA. The sequencing sample was made of PBMCs or a T cell subset sorted from them (not recorded which). This receptor was taken from a young man who had mild COVID-19 (a few samples of this study predate the infection). Cell type and time point are not known. The gene calls are TRBV29-1 and TRBJ2-5; D possibly uses TRBD1 or TRBD2 (5 bases each). The CDR3 region is CSVPLGGYQETQYF. DNA of the CDR3: TGCAGCGTCCCGCTTGGGGGTTATCAAGAGACCCAGTACTTC.